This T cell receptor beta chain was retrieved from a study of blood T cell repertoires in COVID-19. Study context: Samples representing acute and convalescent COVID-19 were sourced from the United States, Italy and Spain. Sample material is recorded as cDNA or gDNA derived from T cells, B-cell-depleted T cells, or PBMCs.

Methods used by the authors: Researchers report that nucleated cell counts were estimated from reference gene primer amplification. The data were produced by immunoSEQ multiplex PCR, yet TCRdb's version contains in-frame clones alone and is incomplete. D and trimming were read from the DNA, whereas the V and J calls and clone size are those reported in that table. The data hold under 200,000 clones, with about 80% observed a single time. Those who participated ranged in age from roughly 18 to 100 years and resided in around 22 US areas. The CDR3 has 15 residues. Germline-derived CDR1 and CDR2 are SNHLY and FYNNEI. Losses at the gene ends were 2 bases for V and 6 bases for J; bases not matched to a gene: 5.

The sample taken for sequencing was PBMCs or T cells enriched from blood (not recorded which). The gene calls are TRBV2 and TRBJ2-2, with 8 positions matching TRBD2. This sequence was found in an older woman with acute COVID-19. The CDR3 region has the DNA TGTGCCAGCAGTGAAACCCGGGGGGGCCCCGGGGAGCTGTTTTTT. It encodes CASSETRGGPGELFF.